This T cell receptor beta chain was documented in a study of blood T cell repertoires in COVID-19. As for the study in general: PBMCs, B-cell-depleted T cells, or T cells were the source of the cDNA or gDNA that made up the material.

Generated by immunoSEQ multiplex PCR, the TCRdb table keeps only in-frame clones and is missing some. The table has roughly 250,000 clones, roughly 89% seen once. Source material: peripheral blood. This clonotype originated in a woman between 40 and 55 years old who had recovered from COVID-19.

In nucleotides, the CDR3 is TGCGCCAGCAGCTTGGATCCACGAGTCCTTTACGAGCAGTACTTC. It is translated as CASSLDPRVLYEQYF. V usage is TRBV5-1 and J usage is TRBJ2-7; D is ambiguous. CDR1 is SGHRS and CDR2 is YFSETQ in the germline V gene. Trimming took 0 bases from V and 4 from J, leaving 14 bases between them. The CDR3 is 15 amino acids.